Here is one T cell receptor beta chain with its context. V was pared by 4 bases and J by 4 bases, with 8 bases of the junction left unmatched. CDR1 and CDR2 (germline): SGHKS, YYEKEE (reference sequence). The CDR3 runs to 15 residues. This specimen comes from a study of blood T cell repertoires in COVID-19. The method was immunoSEQ multiplex PCR; TCRdb's version includes in-frame clones alone and lacks a portion of them. The sample includes 200,000 to 300,000 clones, about four fifths seen only once; the top ten take roughly 2%. The chain has TRBV5-5 and TRBJ2-7, with TRBD1 matching 10 bases. This clonotype originated in a man younger than 40 who had recovered from COVID-19. The specimen was peripheral blood. The CDR3 DNA reads as TGTGCCAGCAGCCTCGGACAGGGGGAATGGTACGAGCAGTACGTC. Protein product: CASSLGQGEWYEQYV.